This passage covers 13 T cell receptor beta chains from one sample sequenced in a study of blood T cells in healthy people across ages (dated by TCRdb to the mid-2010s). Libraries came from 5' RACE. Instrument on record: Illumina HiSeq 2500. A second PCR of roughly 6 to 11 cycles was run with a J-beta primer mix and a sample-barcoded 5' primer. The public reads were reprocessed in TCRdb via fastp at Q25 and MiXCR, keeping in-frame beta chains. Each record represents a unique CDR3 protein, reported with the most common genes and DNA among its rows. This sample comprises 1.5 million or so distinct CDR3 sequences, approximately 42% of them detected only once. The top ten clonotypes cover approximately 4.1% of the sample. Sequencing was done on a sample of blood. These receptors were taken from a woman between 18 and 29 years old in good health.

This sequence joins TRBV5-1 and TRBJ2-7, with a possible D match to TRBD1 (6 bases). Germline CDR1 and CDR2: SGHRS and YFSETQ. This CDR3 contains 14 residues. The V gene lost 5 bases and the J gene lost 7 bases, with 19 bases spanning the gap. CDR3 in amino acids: CASSLFNRANEQYF. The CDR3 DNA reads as TGCGCCAGCAGTTTGTTCAACAGGGCAAATGAGCAGTACTTC.

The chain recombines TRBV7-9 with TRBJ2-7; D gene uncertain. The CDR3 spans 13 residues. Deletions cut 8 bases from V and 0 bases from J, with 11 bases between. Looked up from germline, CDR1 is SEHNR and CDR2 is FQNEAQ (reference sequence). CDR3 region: CASGPVVSYEQYF. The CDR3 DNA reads TGTGCCAGCGGCCCAGTGGTCTCCTACGAGCAGTACTTC.

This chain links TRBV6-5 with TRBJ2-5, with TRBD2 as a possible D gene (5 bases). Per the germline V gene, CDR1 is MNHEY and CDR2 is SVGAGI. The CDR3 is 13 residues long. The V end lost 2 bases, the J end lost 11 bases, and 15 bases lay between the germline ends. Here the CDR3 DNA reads TGTGCCAGCAGTTACAGCGGACTGGATGGGCAGTACTTC. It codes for CASSYSGLDGQYF.

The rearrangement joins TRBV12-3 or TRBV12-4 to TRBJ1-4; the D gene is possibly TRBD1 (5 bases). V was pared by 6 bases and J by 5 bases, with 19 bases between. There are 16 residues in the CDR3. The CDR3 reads CASSRRRQGGNEKLFF. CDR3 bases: TGTGCCAGCAGCCGTCGGCGGCAGGGCGGAAATGAAAAACTGTTTTTT.

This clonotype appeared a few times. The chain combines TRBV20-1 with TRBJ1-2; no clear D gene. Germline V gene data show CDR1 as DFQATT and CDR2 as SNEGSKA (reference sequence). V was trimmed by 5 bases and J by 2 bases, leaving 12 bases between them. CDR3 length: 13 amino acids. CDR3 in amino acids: CSAWIGQNYGYTF. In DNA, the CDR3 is TGCAGTGCTTGGATCGGCCAGAACTATGGCTACACCTTC.

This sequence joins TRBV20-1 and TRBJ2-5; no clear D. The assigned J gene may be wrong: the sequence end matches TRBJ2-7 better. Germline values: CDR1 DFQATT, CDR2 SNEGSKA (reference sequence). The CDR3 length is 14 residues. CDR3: CSARSSDFSYEQYF. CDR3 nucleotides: TGCAGTGCTAGATCGTCAGATTTCTCCTACGAGCAGTACTTC.

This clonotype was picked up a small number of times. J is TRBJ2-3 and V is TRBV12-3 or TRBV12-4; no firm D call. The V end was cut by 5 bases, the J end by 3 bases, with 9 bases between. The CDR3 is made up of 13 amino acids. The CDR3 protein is CASSNGRTDTQYF. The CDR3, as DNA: TGTGCCAGCAGTAATGGCAGAACAGATACGCAGTATTTT.

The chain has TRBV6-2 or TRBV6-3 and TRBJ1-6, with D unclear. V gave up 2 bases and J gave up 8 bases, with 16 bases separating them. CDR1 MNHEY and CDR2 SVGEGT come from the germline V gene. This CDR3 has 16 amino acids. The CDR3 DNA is TGTGCCAGCAGTTACCCCCGCCTAAGGTCGGATTCACCCCTCCACTTT. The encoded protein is CASSYPRLRSDSPLHF.

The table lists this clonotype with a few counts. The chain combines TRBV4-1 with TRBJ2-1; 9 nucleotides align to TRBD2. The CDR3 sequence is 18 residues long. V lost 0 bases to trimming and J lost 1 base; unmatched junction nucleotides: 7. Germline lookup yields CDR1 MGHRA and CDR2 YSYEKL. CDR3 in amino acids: CASSQEGLAGDSYNEQFF. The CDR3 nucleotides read TGCGCCAGCAGCCAAGAGGGATTAGCGGGGGATTCCTACAATGAGCAGTTCTTC.

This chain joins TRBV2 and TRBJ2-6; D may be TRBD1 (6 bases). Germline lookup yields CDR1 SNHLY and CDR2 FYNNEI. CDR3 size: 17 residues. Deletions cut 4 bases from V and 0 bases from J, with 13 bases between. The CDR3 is CASSVVRGSSGANVLTF. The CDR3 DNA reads TGTGCCAGCAGTGTGGTCAGGGGAAGCTCTGGGGCCAACGTCCTGACTTTC.

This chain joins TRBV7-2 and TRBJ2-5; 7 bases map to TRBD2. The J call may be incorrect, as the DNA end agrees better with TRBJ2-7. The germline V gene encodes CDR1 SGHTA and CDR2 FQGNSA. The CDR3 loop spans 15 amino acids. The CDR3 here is CASSLGLAQNYEQYF. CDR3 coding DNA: TGTGCCAGCAGCTTAGGACTAGCCCAAAACTACGAGCAGTACTTC.

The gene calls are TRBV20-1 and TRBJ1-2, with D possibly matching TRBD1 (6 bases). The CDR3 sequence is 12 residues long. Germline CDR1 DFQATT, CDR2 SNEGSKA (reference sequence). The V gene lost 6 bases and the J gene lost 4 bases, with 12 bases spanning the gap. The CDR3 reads CSARTALYGYTF. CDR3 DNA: TGCAGTGCCCGGACAGCCCTCTATGGCTACACCTTC.

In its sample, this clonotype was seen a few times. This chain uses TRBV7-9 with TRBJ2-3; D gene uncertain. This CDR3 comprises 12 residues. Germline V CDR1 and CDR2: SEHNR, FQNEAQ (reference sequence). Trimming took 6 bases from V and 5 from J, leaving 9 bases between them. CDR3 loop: CASRPYQDTQYF. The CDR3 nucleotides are TGTGCCAGCAGGCCGTATCAAGATACGCAGTATTTT.